These 14 T cell receptor beta chains were sequenced from one sample in a study of a mutant IDH1 vaccine in newly diagnosed glioma. Using immunoSEQ multiplex PCR, the repertoire was profiled, and TCRdb retains in-frame clones only, with some absent. There are just under 70,000 clones in the sample; 80% to 85% occur only once, and approximately 12% lies in the top ten. These receptors have no identified antigens. The sample's time point: week 35, safety follow-up. Every single dose of the vaccine, 300 ug of mutant IDH1 20-mer peptide, came with topical imiquimod. Sequences were derived from PBMCs, sampled from a glioma patient whose treatment included an IDH1 peptide vaccine. The receptors were gathered from a man between 18 and 35 years old with glioma.

V gene TRBV5-1 combines with J gene TRBJ2-1; D is tentatively TRBD1 or TRBD2 (6 bases each). This CDR3 has 15 residues. Germline lookup yields CDR1 SGHRS and CDR2 YFSETQ. V was pared by 0 bases and J by 5 bases, with 12 bases between. CDR3 nucleotide sequence: TGCGCCAGCAGCTTGGGATGGGGGGCAGACAATGAGCAGTTCTTC. This sequence encodes CASSLGWGADNEQFF.

V usage is TRBV27 and J usage is TRBJ1-4, with a weak D call TRBD1 (6 bases). This CDR3 contains 15 residues. With 5 bases removed from V and 7 bases from J, the gap between germline ends came to 17 bases. Germline V gene lookup returns CDR1 MNHEY and CDR2 SMNVEV (reference sequence). CDR3: CASSARTGRGEKLFF. The CDR3 DNA is TGTGCCAGCAGTGCAAGAACAGGGCGGGGTGAAAAACTGTTTTTT.

This clone was detected a few times. This sample also contains other DNA sequences that code for the same CDR3. The rearrangement joins TRBV4-3 to TRBJ1-3; TRBD1 agrees at 8 bases. This CDR3 has 15 amino acids. Unmatched junction bases numbered 5, after V lost 4 bases and J lost 3 bases. Germline CDR1 and CDR2: LGHNA and YSLEER. The CDR3 loop reads CASSPDRGFGNTIYF. In nucleotides, the CDR3 is TGCGCCAGCAGCCCCGACAGGGGTTTTGGAAACACCATATATTTT.

The chain has TRBV7-9 and TRBJ1-1; TRBD1 is a possible D gene (6 bases). The CDR3 consists of 14 residues. Trimming took off 7 bases at V and 4 bases at J, with 16 bases between the two ends. Germline V gene data show CDR1 as SEHNR and CDR2 as FQNEAQ (reference sequence). CDR3 sequence (DNA): TGTGCCAGCATCGAACAGGGTCCTAGCACTGAAGCTTTCTTT. This translates into CASIEQGPSTEAFF.

V is TRBV6-1 and J is TRBJ1-3, with D perhaps matching TRBD1 (6 bases). The CDR3 totals 15 residues. Trimming took off 6 bases at V and 0 bases at J, with 12 bases between the two ends. Germline V gives CDR1 MNHNS, CDR2 SASEGT. CDR3 sequence (DNA): TGTGCCAGCAGCCCAATAGGGGGCTCTGGAAACACCATATATTTT. The encoded protein is CASSPIGGSGNTIYF.

J is TRBJ2-7 and V is TRBV4-2; D not certain. Germline V gene sequence: CDR1 LGHNA, CDR2 YNFKEQ. This CDR3 is 14 amino acids long. V was trimmed by 1 base and J by 4 bases, leaving 11 bases between them. CDR3 DNA sequence: TGTGCCAGCAGCCAAGGCCAACATAGGTACGAGCAGTACTTC. Translating it yields CASSQGQHRYEQYF.

This clone has just a few counts. The chain has TRBV2 and TRBJ1-1; D gene uncertain. With 7 bases removed from V and 1 base from J, the gap between germline ends came to 10 bases. Germline assignment: CDR1 SNHLY and CDR2 FYNNEI. The CDR3 has 13 amino acids. The CDR3 nucleotides are TGTGCCAGCAATCCCTCCAGGAACACTGAAGCTTTCTTT. As protein: CASNPSRNTEAFF.

The gene calls are TRBV5-1 and TRBJ2-5, with D possibly TRBD2 on 7 matching bases. V dropped 4 bases and J dropped 0 bases, with 16 bases sitting between them. The CDR3 loop spans 16 amino acids. The germline V gene encodes CDR1 SGHRS and CDR2 YFSETQ. The CDR3 DNA reads as TGCGCCAGCAGCGCGGGGGCCTCCCCCTACCAAGAGACCCAGTACTTC. Translating it yields CASSAGASPYQETQYF.

The J gene is TRBJ2-7, the V gene TRBV4-3; 12 nucleotides match TRBD2. The CDR3 runs 17 residues. Germline V CDR1 and CDR2: LGHNA, YSLEER. After removal of 0 bases from V and 5 bases from J, the junction contained 8 bases not matched to a gene. The CDR3 sequence is CASSQDEPLAGGNEQYF. As DNA, the CDR3 is TGCGCCAGCAGCCAAGATGAGCCCCTAGCGGGAGGGAACGAGCAGTACTTC.

The chain employs TRBV7-9 and TRBJ2-7, with D perhaps matching TRBD1 (8 bases). CDR3 length: 15 amino acids. Germline-derived CDR1 and CDR2 are SEHNR and FQNEAQ (reference sequence). V was shortened by 4 bases and J by 6 bases, with 19 bases between the two germline ends. The DNA for the CDR3 is TGTGCCAGCAGCTCAATACAGGGGGGGGTCGGCGAGCAGTACTTC. Its protein product is CASSSIQGGVGEQYF.

This clone was seen more than once but under ten times. The chain recombines TRBV29-1 with TRBJ1-1; TRBD1 matches 8 bases. The CDR3 is 13 amino acids. Germline V gene data show CDR1 as SQVTM and CDR2 as ANQGSEA. Unmatched junction bases numbered 6, after V lost 5 bases and J lost 4 bases. The CDR3 DNA reads as TGCAGCGTTCGGACAGGGTATGCCACTGAAGCTTTCTTT. Translating it yields CSVRTGYATEAFF.

This sequence joins TRBV4-3 and TRBJ1-3, with D perhaps matching TRBD1 (6 bases). This CDR3 region has 18 residues. V was cut by 0 bases and J by 0 bases, with 15 bases left in between. The germline V gene has CDR1 LGHNA and CDR2 YSLEER. CDR3 sequence: CASSQDRPDSYSGNTIYF. The CDR3 DNA follows: TGCGCCAGCAGCCAAGATAGGCCGGACAGCTACTCTGGAAACACCATATATTTT.

The chain uses TRBV4-3 and TRBJ1-1; D unclear. The ends were cut back, 4 bases at V and 6 bases at J, with 27 bases in the middle. This CDR3 region has 18 residues. Germline V lookup: CDR1 LGHNA, CDR2 YSLEER. The CDR3 protein is CASSLSTEHKTKRPEAFF. The CDR3 bases are TGCGCCAGCAGCCTCTCGACGGAACATAAAACCAAACGTCCTGAAGCTTTCTTT.

This clone was found once. The rearrangement joins TRBV29-1 to TRBJ2-1; 7 bases line up with TRBD1. The CDR3 has 16 amino acids. V shed 1 base, J shed 0 bases, and the junction held 6 bases outside the gene matches. Germline lookup yields CDR1 SQVTM and CDR2 ANQGSEA. CDR3 residues: CSVEGVQGSSYNEQFF. CDR3 bases: TGCAGCGTTGAAGGGGTACAGGGGAGCTCCTACAATGAGCAGTTCTTC.